This TCR beta chain stems from a study of blood T cell repertoires in COVID-19. Study-level information: COVID-19 samples collected from the United States, Italy and Spain covered acute and convalescent phases.

Profiling relied on immunoSEQ multiplex PCR, and the TCRdb table lists in-frame clones only, not all of them. The sample has hundreds of thousands of clones; around 90% are singletons. In terms of age and location, participants ranged from roughly 18 to 90 years and lived in about two dozen US areas. Cohort placement rested on clinical history that participants reported themselves. V trimming: 6 bases; J trimming: 3 bases; junction bases outside the gene matches: 15. CDR1 MNHEY and CDR2 SVGEGT come from the germline V gene. The CDR3 totals 17 residues. This TCR derives from a woman under 30 who had recovered from COVID-19. The chain carries TRBV6-2 or TRBV6-3 and TRBJ1-2; 8 nucleotides align to TRBD1. Input material: PBMCs or T cells enriched from blood (not recorded which). CDR3: CASSPPGQGTPDYGYTF. The CDR3 nucleotides read TGTGCCAGCAGCCCCCCCGGACAGGGCACCCCTGACTATGGCTACACCTTC.